A single sample gave rise to the 13 T cell receptor beta chains below, sequenced in a study of identical twins. TCRdb called the 5' RACE reads again in MiXCR, with one record for every CDR3 protein. There are 230,000 or so distinct CDR3 sequences in the sample; about 8% occur only once, and approximately 3% lies in the top ten. The sample was also reused in another study, on yellow fever vaccine responses in identical twins.

The specimen sequenced was CD8+ T cells sorted from blood. These receptors came from a woman in her late teens or twenties in good health.

This clonotype was observed a handful of times. V usage is TRBV20-1 and J usage is TRBJ2-2, with TRBD2 identical over 10 bases. There are 17 residues in the CDR3. V dropped 3 bases and J dropped 1; count of bases not matched to a gene: 8. CDR1 is DFQATT, CDR2 SNEGSKA, per germline (reference sequence). The CDR3 spells CSARVSGLAENTGELFF. DNA of the CDR3: TGCAGTGCTAGGGTTTCAGGACTAGCGGAGAACACCGGGGAGCTGTTTTTT.

This sequence joins TRBV6-2 or TRBV6-3 and TRBJ1-5; D may be TRBD1 (6 bases). The CDR3 runs to 18 residues. The V gene lost 4 bases and the J gene lost 0 bases, with 19 bases spanning the gap. Germline lookup yields CDR1 MNHEY and CDR2 SVGEGT. The CDR3 is CASSWSHLTGHSNQPQHF. CDR3 nucleotides: TGTGCCAGCAGTTGGTCCCATCTGACAGGCCATAGCAATCAGCCCCAGCATTTT.

The V gene is TRBV20-1, the J gene TRBJ2-7; maybe TRBD1 (6 bases). V gave up 6 bases and J gave up 5 bases, with 11 bases separating them. This CDR3 region has 11 residues. CDR1 and CDR2 from the germline V gene are DFQATT and SNEGSKA (reference sequence). The DNA of the CDR3 is TGCAGTGCCACAGGGTCCCACGAGCAGTACTTC. As protein: CSATGSHEQYF.

This clonotype came up a few times. The chain employs TRBV20-1 and TRBJ2-1, with TRBD2 matching 9 bases. The CDR3 has 12 amino acids. Germline-derived CDR1 and CDR2 are DFQATT and SNEGSKA (reference sequence). The V gene end was trimmed by 3 bases and the J gene end by 7 bases; junction bases not matched to a gene: 1. CDR3 in amino acids: CSARLAGNEQFF. The DNA of the CDR3 is TGCAGTGCTAGGCTAGCGGGGAATGAGCAGTTCTTC.

The chain recombines TRBV3-1 with TRBJ2-7, with TRBD2 matching over 10 bases. Unmatched junction bases numbered 24, after V lost 11 bases and J lost 2 bases. The CDR3 runs 19 residues. CDR1 and CDR2 from the germline V gene are LGHDT and YNNKEL (reference sequence). The CDR3 DNA sequence: TGTGCCTCCACCAAGCAGGTGCCTAGCGGGAGCCCACACCCCTACGAGCAGTACTTC. It is translated as CASTKQVPSGSPHPYEQYF.

This clonotype has at least ten counts. V usage is TRBV29-1 and J usage is TRBJ2-1; TRBD2 aligns across 12 bases. The CDR3 runs 15 residues. The V segment lost 1 base and the J segment 7 bases; nucleotides outside the gene matches: 5. Germline loops: CDR1 SQVTM, CDR2 ANQGSEA. CDR3 loop: CSVEVGLAGGNEQFF. In nucleotides, the CDR3 is TGCAGCGTTGAAGTCGGTCTAGCGGGAGGGAATGAGCAGTTCTTC.

The sample holds many counts of this clonotype. This chain joins TRBV4-3 and TRBJ2-7; 7 bases line up with TRBD2. Germline loops: CDR1 LGHNA, CDR2 YSLEER. The CDR3 is 17 amino acids. V lost 0 bases, J lost 0 bases, and 8 bases stayed unmatched. This chain's CDR3 is CASSQDRELAVSYEQYF. The DNA for the CDR3 is TGCGCCAGCAGCCAAGATCGCGAGCTAGCGGTCTCCTACGAGCAGTACTTC.

The J gene is TRBJ2-2, the V gene TRBV27; D call uncertain. The CDR3 sequence is 13 residues long. In germline, CDR1 is MNHEY, CDR2 SMNVEV (reference sequence). Trimming stripped 2 bases from V and 6 bases from J, with 7 bases between. The CDR3 coding sequence is TGTGCCAGCAGTTTACCCCCCGCCGGGGAGCTGTTTTTT. This encodes CASSLPPAGELFF.

The chain employs TRBV10-3 and TRBJ2-2, with 14 bases identical to TRBD2. The germline V gene encodes CDR1 ENHRY and CDR2 SYGVKD. The CDR3 loop spans 16 amino acids. The ends lost 7 bases at V and 4 bases at J; junction bases unmatched: 5. The CDR3 DNA reads as TGTGCCATCAAAGGGACTAGCGGGAGTGGCACCGGGGAGCTGTTTTTT. Its protein is CAIKGTSGSGTGELFF.

This chain links TRBV25-1 with TRBJ2-2; possibly TRBD2 for D (5 bases). The CDR3 runs 14 residues. With 1 base removed from V and 6 bases from J, the gap between germline ends came to 9 bases. Germline V gene data show CDR1 as MGHDK and CDR2 as SYGVNS. The CDR3 protein is CASSEFRGAGELFF. The CDR3 bases are TGTGCCAGCAGTGAATTTCGGGGTGCCGGGGAGCTGTTTTTT.

This clonotype has more than one count but fewer than ten. The genes are TRBV7-9 and TRBJ2-1; tentatively, D is TRBD2 (6 bases). There are 16 residues in the CDR3. V was cut by 1 base and J by 4 bases, with 14 bases left in between. CDR1 and CDR2 (germline): SEHNR, FQNEAQ (reference sequence). CDR3 sequence: CASSLGSDYRYNEQFF. DNA of the CDR3: TGTGCCAGCAGCTTAGGGTCGGACTACCGGTACAATGAGCAGTTCTTC.

Many counts were recorded for this clonotype. The rearrangement joins TRBV12-3 or TRBV12-4 to TRBJ2-3; the match to TRBD2 covers 9 bases. V dropped 3 bases and J dropped 4; count of bases not matched to a gene: 8. This CDR3 has 16 residues. The CDR3: CASSFVAGGPPDTQYF. The CDR3 bases are TGTGCCAGCAGTTTTGTGGCGGGGGGGCCCCCAGATACGCAGTATTTT.

This clonotype came up a few times. The J gene is TRBJ2-7, the V gene TRBV4-3; TRBD1 aligns across 8 bases. V dropped 0 bases and J dropped 4; count of bases not matched to a gene: 5. The CDR3 runs 15 residues. Germline-derived CDR1 and CDR2 are LGHNA and YSLEER. CDR3 residues: CASSQDVRGQYEQYF. The CDR3 DNA reads TGCGCCAGCAGCCAAGATGTCAGGGGGCAGTACGAGCAGTACTTC.